These 23 T cell receptor beta chains came from one sample sequenced in a study of T cell responses to AZD1222 COVID-19 vaccine. Generated by immunoSEQ multiplex PCR, the TCRdb table keeps only in-frame clones and is missing some. The table includes more than 85,000 clones, about 88% detected once. Source: peripheral blood, taken on day 0 of AZD1222 vaccination. The receptors were sampled from an adult in good health.

V usage is TRBV28 and J usage is TRBJ2-1; no definite D call. The V gene lost 7 bases and the J gene lost 12 bases, with 16 bases spanning the gap. The CDR3 is 12 residues long. Germline V gives CDR1 MDHEN, CDR2 SYDVKM. The CDR3 here is CASTQDRGRQFF. Written as DNA, the CDR3 is TGTGCCAGCACCCAGGATCGAGGACGGCAGTTCTTC.

This chain joins TRBV4-1 and TRBJ1-2, with D unresolved. CDR1 is MGHRA, CDR2 YSYEKL, per germline. V lost 9 bases and J lost 5, with 13 bases in between. CDR3 length: 12 residues. Here the CDR3 reads CASNPPGYGYTF. The CDR3 bases are TGCGCCAGTAATCCCCCGGGGTATGGCTACACCTTC.

The genes are TRBV4-3 and TRBJ1-4; 10 nucleotides agree with TRBD1. V gave up 0 bases and J gave up 9 bases; unmatched junction bases: 4. CDR1 and CDR2 from the germline V gene are LGHNA and YSLEER. The CDR3 runs to 15 residues. The CDR3 DNA follows: TGCGCCAGCAGCCAAGATCAGGGACAGGGGCAAAAACTGTTTTTT. Its translation is CASSQDQGQGQKLFF.

V gene TRBV28 combines with J gene TRBJ2-7; 10 nucleotides agree with TRBD1. Losses at the gene ends were 6 bases for V and 3 bases for J; bases not matched to a gene: 8. CDR1 is MDHEN and CDR2 is SYDVKM in the germline V gene. The CDR3 consists of 15 residues. The CDR3 region is CASSLGQGVVYEQYF. CDR3 DNA: TGTGCCAGCAGCCTTGGACAGGGGGTAGTCTACGAGCAGTACTTC.

This chain uses TRBV19 with TRBJ1-2; D unclear. The V end was cut by 3 bases, the J end by 4 bases, with 12 bases between. CDR3 size: 14 residues. CDR1 and CDR2 (germline): LNHDA, SQIVND (reference sequence). The CDR3 spells CASSISVTGYGYTF. The CDR3 nucleotides are TGTGCCAGTAGTATTAGCGTGACCGGCTATGGCTACACCTTC.

The rearrangement links TRBV28 to TRBJ1-1; D may be TRBD1 (6 bases). Between the trimmed V and J ends, which lost 2 bases and 11 bases, there was a span of 12 bases. The CDR3 covers 12 residues. The germline V gene encodes CDR1 MDHEN and CDR2 SYDVKM. CDR3 bases: TGTGCCAGCAGTTTAGGGACACCCGGTGCTTTCTTT. It translates to CASSLGTPGAFF.

This chain links TRBV7-2 with TRBJ2-7; TRBD2 matches at 8 bases. Trimming took 6 bases from V and 2 from J; bases not matched to a gene: 3. Germline lookup yields CDR1 SGHTA and CDR2 FQGNSA. The CDR3 sequence is 13 residues long. The CDR3 bases are TGTGCCAGCAGTGGACTAGCCCCCTACGAGCAGTACTTC. Protein sequence: CASSGLAPYEQYF.

The chain carries TRBV6-5 and TRBJ1-2, with D possibly being TRBD1 (5 bases). V dropped 7 bases and J dropped 8 bases, with 23 bases sitting between them. Germline lookup yields CDR1 MNHEY and CDR2 SVGAGI. This CDR3 is 15 amino acids long. CDR3 region: CASNRDLTTEQGYTF. DNA for the CDR3: TGTGCCAGCAACCGGGACCTAACTACCGAACAGGGCTACACCTTC.

This clone has more than one count but fewer than ten. The chain links TRBV6-6 to TRBJ1-5; D might be TRBD1 (5 bases). Per the germline V gene, CDR1 is MNHNY and CDR2 is SVGAGI (reference sequence). CDR3 length: 13 amino acids. Between the trimmed V and J ends, which lost 6 bases and 7 bases, there was a span of 13 bases. The CDR3 loop is CASSSRVEQPQHF. The CDR3 DNA sequence: TGTGCCAGCAGCTCCAGGGTGGAACAGCCCCAGCATTTT.

The V and J genes are TRBV9 and TRBJ2-2; D possibly corresponds to TRBD1 (7 bases). Deletions cut 4 bases from V and 6 bases from J, with 13 bases between. In germline, CDR1 is SGDLS, CDR2 YYNGEE. The CDR3 spans 14 residues. Here the CDR3 DNA reads TGTGCCAGCAGCCCCCAGGGGGGCCCCGGGGAGCTGTTTTTT. Its protein product is CASSPQGGPGELFF.

The genes are TRBV28 and TRBJ2-3; D is perhaps TRBD1 or TRBD2 (5 bases each). V lost 5 bases, J lost 0 bases, and 15 bases lay in between. The germline gives CDR1 MDHEN, CDR2 SYDVKM. The CDR3 has 16 amino acids. The CDR3 sequence is CASSATWGKSTDTQYF. The CDR3 DNA is TGTGCCAGCAGTGCCACCTGGGGGAAGAGCACAGATACGCAGTATTTT.

The chain recombines TRBV27 with TRBJ2-7; weak D call: TRBD1 (6 bases). V was shortened by 2 bases and J by 1 base, with 15 bases between the two germline ends. This CDR3 region has 16 residues. Germline V gives CDR1 MNHEY, CDR2 SMNVEV (reference sequence). Here the CDR3 reads CASSLKTGISSYEQYF. CDR3 bases: TGTGCCAGCAGTTTAAAAACAGGGATTTCGTCCTACGAGCAGTACTTC.

The J gene is TRBJ1-5, the V gene TRBV28; 8 bases match TRBD1. V was clipped by 6 bases and J by 5 bases; unmatched bases: 12. This CDR3 is built from 16 residues. CDR1 is MDHEN, CDR2 SYDVKM, per germline. CDR3 nucleotide sequence: TGTGCCAGCAGACCCCGGGACAGGATTTCGGATCAGCCCCAGCATTTT. Translation: CASRPRDRISDQPQHF.

This chain connects TRBV11-2 to TRBJ2-1, with D tentatively TRBD1 (5 bases). Germline V lookup: CDR1 SGHAT, CDR2 FQNNGV. The CDR3 contains 15 residues. Trimming cost V 2 bases and J 1 base, with 9 bases left between them. CDR3 nucleotides: TGTGCCAGCAGCTTATTAGGGGTATCCTACAATGAGCAGTTCTTC. Translation gives CASSLLGVSYNEQFF.

The V and J genes are TRBV10-3 and TRBJ1-6, with D possibly TRBD1 on 5 matching bases. The CDR3 runs to 15 residues. Between the trimmed V and J ends, which lost 6 bases and 7 bases, there was a span of 16 bases. CDR1 is ENHRY and CDR2 is SYGVKD in the germline V gene. The DNA for the CDR3 is TGTGCCATCAGCAGGGACTTGATTGGGAATTCACCCCTCCACTTT. It encodes CAISRDLIGNSPLHF.

The CDR3 DNA sequence: TGCGCCAGCAGCCAAGTCGGGACAGGAGATTCACCCCTCCACTTT. Translating it yields CASSQVGTGDSPLHF. The V gene is TRBV4-1, the J gene TRBJ1-6, with 8 bases fitting TRBD1. Germline V CDR1 and CDR2: MGHRA, YSYEKL. This CDR3 region has 15 residues. Trimming took 1 base from V and 8 from J; bases not matched to a gene: 4.

The chain carries TRBV9 and TRBJ2-3; TRBD2 agrees at 15 bases. CDR1 SGDLS and CDR2 YYNGEE come from the germline V gene. The CDR3 has 18 residues. With V trimmed by 6 bases and J by 1 base, 9 bases remained unmatched. The CDR3 is CASTRGLAGGLGTDTQYF. CDR3 bases: TGTGCCAGCACCAGGGGACTAGCGGGAGGATTAGGCACAGATACGCAGTATTTT. The whole variable domain, filled in from reference TRBV9 and TRBJ2-3, reads DSGVTQTPKHLITATGQRVTLRCSPRSGDLSVYWYQQSLDQGLQFLIQYYNGEERAKGNILERFSAQQFPDLHSELNLSSLELGDSALYFCASTRGLAGGLGTDTQYFGPGTRLTVL.

This chain joins TRBV6-6 and TRBJ2-1; TRBD2 agrees at 14 bases. CDR3 length: 18 amino acids. The germline V gene encodes CDR1 MNHNY and CDR2 SVGAGI (reference sequence). The V segment lost 5 bases and the J segment 4 bases; nucleotides outside the gene matches: 10. CDR3 in DNA: TGTGCCAGCAGTCGGGTGGGACTAGCGGGAGTATGGTACAATGAGCAGTTCTTC. It yields the protein CASSRVGLAGVWYNEQFF.

The chain combines TRBV9 with TRBJ2-7; 12 bases are shared with TRBD2. The V gene's germline CDR1 is SGDLS and CDR2 YYNGEE. This CDR3 region has 21 residues. J lost 2 bases, V lost 0 bases, and 18 bases had no gene match. Here the CDR3 DNA reads TGTGCCAGCAGCGTAGGGATCCAGAGCCCGGGACTAGCGGGCGCTACCTACGAGCAGTACTTC. Its protein is CASSVGIQSPGLAGATYEQYF.

This clone was counted a few times. J is TRBJ2-7 and V is TRBV6-6, with 9 positions matching TRBD2. Trimming removed 5 bases from V and 2 bases from J; junction bases left unmatched: 22. CDR1 is MNHNY, CDR2 SVGAGI, per germline (reference sequence). This CDR3 contains 20 residues. The CDR3 DNA reads as TGTGCCAGCAGTCCCGGGGTAGCGGGAGACATTACCCTTATTCCCTACGAGCAGTACTTC. This encodes CASSPGVAGDITLIPYEQYF.

This clone has a single count. The V and J genes are TRBV30 and TRBJ2-7, with 8 bases identical to TRBD2. V lost 4 bases and J lost 10; bases outside the gene matches: 9. From germline, CDR1 is GTSNPN and CDR2 SVGIG (reference sequence). The length of the CDR3 is 12 residues. DNA of the CDR3: TGTGCCTGGAACTCGGGCGGGGGGTCCCAGTACTTC. Its translation: CAWNSGGGSQYF.

CDR3 nucleotides: TGTGCCTGGAGATTAGGTAGGGGGAGAGGAGCTTTCTTT. This encodes CAWRLGRGRGAFF. The chain recombines TRBV30 with TRBJ1-1; possibly TRBD1 for D (6 bases). Germline assignment: CDR1 GTSNPN and CDR2 SVGIG (reference sequence). The ends were cut back, 3 bases at V and 10 bases at J, with 18 bases in the middle. The CDR3 has 13 amino acids.

The rearrangement joins TRBV6-5 to TRBJ1-2; D perhaps matches TRBD1 (5 bases). V lost 6 bases and J 4 bases, leaving 15 bases between the germline ends. Germline V gene lookup returns CDR1 MNHEY and CDR2 SVGAGI. There are 14 residues in the CDR3. Here the CDR3 DNA reads TGTGCCAGCAGCAGGGCCCCCTCTGGCTATGGCTACACCTTC. It translates to CASSRAPSGYGYTF.